These 5 T cell receptor beta chains came from one sample sequenced in a study of early T cells in non-severe SARS-CoV-2 infection (dated by TCRdb to the early 2020s). Library preparation used 5' RACE. TCRdb records NextSeq 500 as the sequencer. TCRdb handled the public reads itself, with Q25 trimming in fastp and clone calling in MiXCR, and kept productive beta chains. Rows matching on CDR3 protein sequence are summarized as one entry with the most common DNA and genes. Present in this sample are 83,000 or so distinct CDR3 sequences, 10% of which were seen just once. 8% to 10% of the sample is in the top ten clones. The starting material was whole blood, obtained at baseline. All receptors come from an adult who was a healthcare worker with PCR-confirmed SARS-CoV-2 infection or an uninfected control (not recorded which).

This clonotype has only a few counts. The chain carries TRBV3-2 and TRBJ1-1. TRBV3-2 is recorded as a pseudogene. This CDR3 has 13 amino acids. The CDR3 here is CASSSGPSTEAFF. Written as DNA, the CDR3 is TGTGCCAGCAGTTCTGGACCGAGCACTGAAGCTTTCTTT.

The gene calls are TRBV6-2 or TRBV6-3 and TRBJ1-1; maybe TRBD1 (6 bases). Germline V lookup: CDR1 MNHEY, CDR2 SVGEGT. The CDR3 spans 14 residues. V was shortened by 2 bases and J by 1 base, with 8 bases between the two germline ends. The CDR3 loop reads CASSYNRENTEAFF. The DNA for the CDR3 is TGTGCCAGCAGTTACAACAGGGAGAACACTGAAGCTTTCTTT.

This clonotype was recorded at least ten times. The rearrangement joins TRBV5-4 to TRBJ2-7, with 7 bases identical to TRBD2. V lost 5 bases and J lost 2; bases outside the gene matches: 10. Germline values: CDR1 SGHNT, CDR2 YYREEE (reference sequence). CDR3 length: 15 residues. CDR3 coding DNA: TGTGCCAGCAGTTCTAAGGGCGGGAGCCCCTACGAGCAGTACTTC. Encoded protein: CASSSKGGSPYEQYF.

This clonotype was counted at least ten times. The junction departs from germline at one end; a sequencing error may be responsible. The V gene is TRBV20-1, the J gene TRBJ1-6; 9 bases match TRBD1. The CDR3 sequence is 12 residues long. Germline V gene sequence: CDR1 DFQATT, CDR2 SNEGSKA (reference sequence). For the CDR3, the DNA is TGCAGTGCTAACCATGCCGGGACAGGGACCTTCTTT. The encoded protein is CSANHAGTGTFF.

This chain connects TRBV5-6 to TRBJ1-1; the match to TRBD1 covers 10 bases. CDR1 and CDR2 (germline): SGHDT, YYEEEE. The V segment lost 4 bases and the J segment 3 bases; nucleotides outside the gene matches: 15. This CDR3 is 18 amino acids long. CDR3: CASSSGTGAPTWDTEAFF. CDR3 sequence (DNA): TGTGCCAGCAGCAGCGGGACAGGGGCCCCCACATGGGACACTGAAGCTTTCTTT.